The T cell receptor beta chain described here comes from a study of OX40 agonist ivuxolimab in advanced cancers. Clones were read by immunoSEQ multiplex PCR, and TCRdb kept only the in-frame ones, dropping some. The repertoire has approximately 70,000 clones, around nine tenths of them found once; the top ten carry around 0.78%. Germline V gene data show CDR1 as LNHDA and CDR2 as SQIVND (reference sequence). This CDR3 spans 15 amino acids. The junction had 10 bases not matched to a gene; V was cut back by 5 bases and J by 7 bases. This material consisted of CD4+ or CD8+ T cells sorted from blood, taken in a trial of the OX40 agonist ivuxolimab. The receptor comes from an adult with an advanced solid tumor such as melanoma, head and neck, liver or kidney cancer. V and J are TRBV19 and TRBJ2-1, with TRBD2 identical over 8 bases. CDR3 nucleotide sequence: TGTGCCAGTAGTCTGGCGGGAGGAAGGCTAAATGAGCAGTTCTTC. It codes for CASSLAGGRLNEQFF.